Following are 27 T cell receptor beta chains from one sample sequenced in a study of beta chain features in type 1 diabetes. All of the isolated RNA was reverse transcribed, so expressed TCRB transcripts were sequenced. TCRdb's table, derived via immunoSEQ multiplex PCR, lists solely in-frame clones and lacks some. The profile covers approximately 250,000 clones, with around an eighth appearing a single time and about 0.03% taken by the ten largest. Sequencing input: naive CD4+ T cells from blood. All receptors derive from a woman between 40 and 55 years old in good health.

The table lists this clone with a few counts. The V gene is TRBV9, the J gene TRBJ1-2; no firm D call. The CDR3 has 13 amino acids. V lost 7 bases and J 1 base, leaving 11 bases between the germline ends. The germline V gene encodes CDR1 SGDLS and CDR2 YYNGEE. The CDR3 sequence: CASAQVVNYGYTF. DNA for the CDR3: TGTGCCAGCGCCCAGGTTGTTAACTATGGCTACACCTTC.

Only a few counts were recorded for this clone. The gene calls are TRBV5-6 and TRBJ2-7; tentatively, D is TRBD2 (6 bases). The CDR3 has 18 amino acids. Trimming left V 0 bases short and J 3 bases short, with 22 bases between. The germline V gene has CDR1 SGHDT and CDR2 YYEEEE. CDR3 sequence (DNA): TGTGCCAGCAGCTTGGTTCAGGGACCTGGGGGACTGGGCTACGAGCAGTACTTC. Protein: CASSLVQGPGGLGYEQYF.

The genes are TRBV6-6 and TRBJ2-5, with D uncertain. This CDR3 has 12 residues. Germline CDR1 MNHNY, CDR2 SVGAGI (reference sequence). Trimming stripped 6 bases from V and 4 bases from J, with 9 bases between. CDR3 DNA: TGTGCCAGCAGCTACCTCCCAGAGACCCAGTACTTC. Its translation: CASSYLPETQYF.

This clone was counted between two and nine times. The CDR3 DNA reads TGTGCCAGCAGCCAAACTAGCGGGGGGTCCAAGACCCAGTACTTC. Protein sequence: CASSQTSGGSKTQYF. The chain links TRBV5-4 to TRBJ2-5, with TRBD2 identical over 12 bases. V shed 4 bases and J 6 bases; nucleotides not matched to a gene: 7. CDR1 is SGHNT, CDR2 YYREEE, per germline (reference sequence). CDR3 length: 15 amino acids.

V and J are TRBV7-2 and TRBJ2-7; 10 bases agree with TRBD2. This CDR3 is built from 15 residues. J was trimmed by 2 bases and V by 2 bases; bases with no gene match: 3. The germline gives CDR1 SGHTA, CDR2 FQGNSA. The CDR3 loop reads CASSLRSGGAYEQYF. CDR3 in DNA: TGTGCCAGCAGCTTAAGGAGCGGGGGGGCCTACGAGCAGTACTTC.

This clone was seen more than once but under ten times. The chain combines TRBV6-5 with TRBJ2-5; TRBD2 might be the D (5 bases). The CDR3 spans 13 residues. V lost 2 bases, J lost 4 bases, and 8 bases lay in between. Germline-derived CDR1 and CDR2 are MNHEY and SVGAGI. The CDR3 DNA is TGTGCCAGCAGTTACCTCCGGGGAGAGACCCAGTACTTC. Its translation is CASSYLRGETQYF.

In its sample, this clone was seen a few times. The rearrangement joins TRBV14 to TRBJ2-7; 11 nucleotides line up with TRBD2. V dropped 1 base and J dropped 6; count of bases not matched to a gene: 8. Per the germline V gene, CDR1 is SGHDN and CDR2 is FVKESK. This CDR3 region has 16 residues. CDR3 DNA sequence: TGTGCCAGCAGCCAAGCTATAGCGGGGGGGCCTGGCGAGCAGTACTTC. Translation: CASSQAIAGGPGEQYF.

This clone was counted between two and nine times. The CDR3 protein is CASSLALQRGRTSTDTQYF. CDR3 bases: TGTGCCAGCAGCTTAGCTCTTCAGCGGGGGCGAACTAGCACAGATACGCAGTATTTT. The chain links TRBV7-9 to TRBJ2-3; 8 nucleotides agree with TRBD2. Germline loops: CDR1 SEHNR, CDR2 FQNEAQ (reference sequence). CDR3 length: 19 amino acids. The V gene end was trimmed by 0 bases and the J gene end by 0 bases; junction bases not matched to a gene: 11.

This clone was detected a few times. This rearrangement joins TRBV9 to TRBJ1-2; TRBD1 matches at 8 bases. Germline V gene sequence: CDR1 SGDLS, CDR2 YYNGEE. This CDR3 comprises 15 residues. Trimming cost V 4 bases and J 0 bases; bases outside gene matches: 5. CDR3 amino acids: CASSPGQGANYGYTF. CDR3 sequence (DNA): TGTGCCAGCAGCCCTGGACAGGGCGCTAACTATGGCTACACCTTC.

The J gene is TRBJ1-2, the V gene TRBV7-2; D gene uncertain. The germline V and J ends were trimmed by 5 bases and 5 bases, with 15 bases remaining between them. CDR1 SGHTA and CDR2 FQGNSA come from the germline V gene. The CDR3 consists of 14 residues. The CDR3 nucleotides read TGTGCCAGCAGCCCCAGCGGGGTCCAATATGGCTACACCTTC. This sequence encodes CASSPSGVQYGYTF. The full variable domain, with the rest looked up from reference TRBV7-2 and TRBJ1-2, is GAGVSQSPSNKVTEKGKDVELRCDPISGHTALYWYRQSLGQGLEFLIYFQGNSAPDKSGLPSDRFSAERTGGSVSTLTIQRTQQEDSAVYLCASSPSGVQYGYTFGSGTRLTVV.

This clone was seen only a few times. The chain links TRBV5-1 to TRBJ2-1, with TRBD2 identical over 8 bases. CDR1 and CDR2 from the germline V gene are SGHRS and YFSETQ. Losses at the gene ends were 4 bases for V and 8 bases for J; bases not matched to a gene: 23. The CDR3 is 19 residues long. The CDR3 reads CASSTKIGGGQLSFDEQFF. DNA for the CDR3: TGCGCCAGCAGCACGAAAATTGGCGGGGGGCAGTTATCCTTCGATGAGCAGTTCTTC.

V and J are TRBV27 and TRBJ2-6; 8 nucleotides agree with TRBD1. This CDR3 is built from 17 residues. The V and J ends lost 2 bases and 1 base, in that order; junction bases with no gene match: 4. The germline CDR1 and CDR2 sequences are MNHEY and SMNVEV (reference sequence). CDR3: CASSLRRQGSGANVLTF. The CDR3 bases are TGTGCCAGCAGTTTACGCCGACAGGGGTCTGGGGCCAACGTCCTGACTTTC.

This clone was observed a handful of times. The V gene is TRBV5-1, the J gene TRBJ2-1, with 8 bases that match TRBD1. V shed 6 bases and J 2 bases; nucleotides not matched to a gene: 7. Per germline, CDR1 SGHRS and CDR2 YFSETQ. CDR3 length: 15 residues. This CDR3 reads CASTRSTGAYNEQFF. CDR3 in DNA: TGCGCCAGCACCCGCTCGACAGGGGCCTACAATGAGCAGTTCTTC.

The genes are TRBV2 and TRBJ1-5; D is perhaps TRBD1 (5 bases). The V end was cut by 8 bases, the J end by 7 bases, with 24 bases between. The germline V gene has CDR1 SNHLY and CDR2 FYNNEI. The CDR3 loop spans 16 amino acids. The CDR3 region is CASRGPRGDLWQPQHF. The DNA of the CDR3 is TGTGCCAGCCGAGGTCCCCGGGGGGACCTCTGGCAGCCCCAGCATTTT.

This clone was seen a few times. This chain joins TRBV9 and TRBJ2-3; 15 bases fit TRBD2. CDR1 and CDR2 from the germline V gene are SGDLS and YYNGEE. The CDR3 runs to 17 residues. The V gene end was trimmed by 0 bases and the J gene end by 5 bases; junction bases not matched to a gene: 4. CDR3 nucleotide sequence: TGTGCCAGCAGCGTAGGGACTAGCGGGAGGGCTGTAGATACGCAGTATTTT. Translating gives CASSVGTSGRAVDTQYF.

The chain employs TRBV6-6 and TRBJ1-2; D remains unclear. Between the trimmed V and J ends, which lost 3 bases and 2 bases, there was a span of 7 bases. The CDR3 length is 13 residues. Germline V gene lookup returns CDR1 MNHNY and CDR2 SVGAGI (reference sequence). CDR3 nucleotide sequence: TGTGCCAGCAGTTATGGCAGAAACTATGGCTACACCTTC. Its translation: CASSYGRNYGYTF.

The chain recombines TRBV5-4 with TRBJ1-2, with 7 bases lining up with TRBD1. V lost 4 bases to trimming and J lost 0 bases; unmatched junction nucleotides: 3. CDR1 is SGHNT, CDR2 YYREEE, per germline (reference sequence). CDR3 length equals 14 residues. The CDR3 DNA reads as TGTGCCAGCAGCGGGGGACAGACTAACTATGGCTACACCTTC. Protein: CASSGGQTNYGYTF.

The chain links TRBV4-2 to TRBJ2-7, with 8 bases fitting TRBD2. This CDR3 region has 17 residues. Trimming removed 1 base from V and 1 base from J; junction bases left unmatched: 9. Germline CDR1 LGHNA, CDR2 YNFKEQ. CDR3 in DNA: TGTGCCAGCAGCCAAGGTTCGGGGGGGGAGAGTTCCTACGAGCAGTACTTC. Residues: CASSQGSGGESSYEQYF.

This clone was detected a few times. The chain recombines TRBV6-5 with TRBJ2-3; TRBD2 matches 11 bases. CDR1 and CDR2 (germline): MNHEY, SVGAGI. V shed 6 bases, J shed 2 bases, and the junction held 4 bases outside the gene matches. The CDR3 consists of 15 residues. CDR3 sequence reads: CASSGTSGLTDTQYF. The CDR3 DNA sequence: TGTGCCAGCAGCGGGACTAGCGGCCTCACAGATACGCAGTATTTT.

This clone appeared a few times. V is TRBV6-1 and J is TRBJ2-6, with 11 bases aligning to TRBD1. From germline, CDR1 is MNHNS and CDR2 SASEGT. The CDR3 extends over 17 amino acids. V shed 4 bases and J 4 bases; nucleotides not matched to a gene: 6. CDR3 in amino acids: CASSGGQGDPGANVLTF. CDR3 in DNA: TGTGCCAGCAGTGGGGGACAGGGGGATCCCGGGGCCAACGTCCTGACTTTC.

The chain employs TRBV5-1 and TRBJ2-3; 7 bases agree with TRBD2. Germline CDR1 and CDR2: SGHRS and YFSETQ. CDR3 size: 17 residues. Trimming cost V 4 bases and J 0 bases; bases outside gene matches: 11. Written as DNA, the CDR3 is TGCGCCAGCAGCGCTAGACTAGCTTCGTTTAGCACAGATACGCAGTATTTT. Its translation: CASSARLASFSTDTQYF.

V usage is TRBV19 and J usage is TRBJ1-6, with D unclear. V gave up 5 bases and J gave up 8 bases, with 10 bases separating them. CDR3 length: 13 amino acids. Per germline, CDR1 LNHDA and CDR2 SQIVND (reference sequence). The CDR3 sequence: CASSSRTYSPLHF. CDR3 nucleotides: TGTGCCAGTAGTTCTCGGACTTATTCACCCCTCCACTTT.

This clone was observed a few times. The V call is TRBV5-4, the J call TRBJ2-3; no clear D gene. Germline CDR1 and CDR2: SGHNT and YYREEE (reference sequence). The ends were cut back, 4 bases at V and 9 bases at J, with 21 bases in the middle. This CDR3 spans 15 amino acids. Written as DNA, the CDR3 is TGTGCCAGCAGCGGTAGACTCGAGCCCGCACTCACGCAGTATTTT. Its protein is CASSGRLEPALTQYF.

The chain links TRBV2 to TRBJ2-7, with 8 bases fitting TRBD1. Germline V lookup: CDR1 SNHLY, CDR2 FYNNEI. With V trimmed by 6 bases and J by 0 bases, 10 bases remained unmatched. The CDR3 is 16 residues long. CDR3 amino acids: CASSLGQARGSYEQYF. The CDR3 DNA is TGTGCCAGCAGCTTGGGACAGGCACGGGGCTCCTACGAGCAGTACTTC.

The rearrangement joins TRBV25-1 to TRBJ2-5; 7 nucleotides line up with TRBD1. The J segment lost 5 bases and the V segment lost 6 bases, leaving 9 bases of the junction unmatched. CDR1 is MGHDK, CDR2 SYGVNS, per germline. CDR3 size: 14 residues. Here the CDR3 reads CASSDTTGTETQYF. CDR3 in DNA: TGTGCCAGCAGCGACACGACAGGGACGGAGACCCAGTACTTC.

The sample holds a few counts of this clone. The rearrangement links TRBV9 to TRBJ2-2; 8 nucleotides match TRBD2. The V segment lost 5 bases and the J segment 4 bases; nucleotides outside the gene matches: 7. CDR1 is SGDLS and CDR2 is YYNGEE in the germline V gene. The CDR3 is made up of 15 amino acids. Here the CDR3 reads CASSWTGGLTGELFF. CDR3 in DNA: TGTGCCAGCAGTTGGACGGGAGGGCTCACCGGGGAGCTGTTTTTT. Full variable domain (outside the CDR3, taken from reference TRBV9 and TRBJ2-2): DSGVTQTPKHLITATGQRVTLRCSPRSGDLSVYWYQQSLDQGLQFLIQYYNGEERAKGNILERFSAQQFPDLHSELNLSSLELGDSALYFCASSWTGGLTGELFFGEGSRLTVL.

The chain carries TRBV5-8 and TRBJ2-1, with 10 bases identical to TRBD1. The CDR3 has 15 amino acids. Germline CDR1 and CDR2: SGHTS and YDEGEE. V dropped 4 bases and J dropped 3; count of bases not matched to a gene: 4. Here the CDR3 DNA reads TGTGCCAGCAGCGTCGGGACAGGGGTCTACAATGAGCAGTTCTTC. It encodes CASSVGTGVYNEQFF.